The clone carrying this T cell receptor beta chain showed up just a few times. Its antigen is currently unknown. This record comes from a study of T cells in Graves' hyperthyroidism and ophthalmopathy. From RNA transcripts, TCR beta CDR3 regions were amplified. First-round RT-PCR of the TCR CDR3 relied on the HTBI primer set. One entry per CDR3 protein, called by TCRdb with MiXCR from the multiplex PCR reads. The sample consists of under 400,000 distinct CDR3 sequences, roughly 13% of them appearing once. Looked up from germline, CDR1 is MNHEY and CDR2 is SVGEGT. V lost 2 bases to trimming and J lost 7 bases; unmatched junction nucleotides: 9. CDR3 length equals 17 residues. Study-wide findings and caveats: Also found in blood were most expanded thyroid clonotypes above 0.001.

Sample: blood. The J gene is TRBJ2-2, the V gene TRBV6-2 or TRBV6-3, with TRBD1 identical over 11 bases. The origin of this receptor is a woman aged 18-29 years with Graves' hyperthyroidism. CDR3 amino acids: CASSYVLGQGASGELFF. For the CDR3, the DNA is TGTGCCAGCAGTTACGTGCTTGGACAGGGGGCGAGCGGGGAGCTGTTTTTT.